The 15 T cell receptor beta chains reported below all come from one sample, sequenced in a study of CD8+ T cells in alopecia areata. TCR sequencing used cDNA made by reverse transcription of extracted RNA. Sequencing was performed with immunoSEQ multiplex PCR; in TCRdb, only in-frame clones are kept and a portion is missing. The repertoire holds 130,000 to 150,000 clones, 82% seen once, with roughly 25% in the top ten. Treatment given: oral pan-JAK inhibitor, 5-10 mg twice daily. The starting material was CD8+ T cells sorted from blood, obtained at week 4, from a patient treated with tofacitinib. The receptors stem from a human donor with alopecia areata.

This chain connects TRBV4-2 to TRBJ2-7; 9 bases align to TRBD1. The CDR3 spans 15 residues. In germline, CDR1 is LGHNA, CDR2 YNFKEQ. V lost 3 bases and J lost 2; bases outside the gene matches: 5. The CDR3 region is CASSQDRTGAYEQYF. CDR3 bases: TGTGCCAGCAGCCAGGACCGGACAGGGGCCTACGAGCAGTACTTC.

CDR3 coding DNA: TGCGCCAGCAGCTTAAGGCAGGGAGACAGGGGCACAGATACGCAGTATTTT. It encodes CASSLRQGDRGTDTQYF. The chain couples TRBV4-1 to TRBJ2-3, with TRBD1 matching over 7 bases. The CDR3 has 17 amino acids. Trimming took 5 bases from V and 1 from J; bases not matched to a gene: 12. Germline CDR1 and CDR2: MGHRA and YSYEKL.

This clone was counted between two and nine times. The chain has TRBV29-1 and TRBJ2-7; a weak D match, TRBD2 (6 bases). The germline gives CDR1 SQVTM, CDR2 ANQGSEA. V lost 4 bases to trimming and J lost 2 bases, with 12 bases between them. There are 13 residues in the CDR3. CDR3: CSVVAGGTYEQYF. CDR3 nucleotide sequence: TGCAGCGTTGTTGCCGGCGGGACCTACGAGCAGTACTTC.

Remarks on this clone: A junction end diverges from the germline sequence, so it may reflect a read error. The chain has TRBV6-5 and TRBJ1-1; tentative D call: TRBD1 (6 bases). There are 15 residues in the CDR3. Looked up from germline, CDR1 is MNHEY and CDR2 is SVGAGI. In DNA, the CDR3 is TGTGCCGGCAGTTACGAGGCAGGGGCAAACACTGAAGCTTTCTTT. Residues: CAGSYEAGANTEAFF.

The chain uses TRBV27 and TRBJ2-1; D is undetermined. Germline values: CDR1 MNHEY, CDR2 SMNVEV (reference sequence). Deletions cut 4 bases from V and 0 bases from J, with 10 bases between. The CDR3 sequence is 15 residues long. The CDR3 DNA follows: TGTGCCAGCAGTTCGGACGGCATCTCCTACAATGAGCAGTTCTTC. Its translation is CASSSDGISYNEQFF.

This chain joins TRBV9 and TRBJ2-1; D gene unclear. The CDR3 is made up of 13 amino acids. With 3 bases removed from V and 8 bases from J, the gap between germline ends came to 12 bases. The germline gives CDR1 SGDLS, CDR2 YYNGEE. CDR3 DNA: TGTGCCAGCAGCGCAAATACTCTCGATGAGCAGTTCTTC. The encoded protein is CASSANTLDEQFF.

V and J are TRBV7-9 and TRBJ2-7; D perhaps matches TRBD1 (6 bases). CDR1 SEHNR and CDR2 FQNEAQ come from the germline V gene (reference sequence). Trimming left V 4 bases short and J 2 bases short, with 15 bases between. The CDR3 is 15 residues long. For the CDR3, the DNA is TGTGCCAGCAGCTCCCTAACAACAGGGACCTACGAGCAGTACTTC. This sequence encodes CASSSLTTGTYEQYF.

This clone was counted between two and nine times. This chain connects TRBV30 to TRBJ2-3; a possible D gene is TRBD2 (5 bases). Deletions cut 0 bases from V and 1 base from J, with 8 bases between. Germline V CDR1 and CDR2: GTSNPN, SVGIG (reference sequence). There are 14 residues in the CDR3. The CDR3 DNA sequence: TGTGCCTGGAGTGTAACCGGGGGCACAGATACGCAGTATTTT. It is translated as CAWSVTGGTDTQYF.

The rearrangement uses TRBV10-3 and TRBJ1-2, with 10 bases aligning to TRBD1. The CDR3 spans 14 residues. Germline V gene lookup returns CDR1 ENHRY and CDR2 SYGVKD. Losses at the gene ends were 10 bases for V and 6 bases for J; bases not matched to a gene: 11. Written as DNA, the CDR3 is TGTGCCACTAGCCTACGTGGGACAGGGGATGGCTACACCTTC. Translating it yields CATSLRGTGDGYTF.

The table lists this clone with a few counts. This chain uses TRBV7-9 with TRBJ1-1, with D perhaps matching TRBD1 (6 bases). Germline values: CDR1 SEHNR, CDR2 FQNEAQ (reference sequence). This CDR3 spans 18 amino acids. Trimming cost V 4 bases and J 1 base, with 22 bases left between them. As DNA, the CDR3 is TGTGCCAGCAGCTATTTCCTTGAACCGGGACACTGGAACACTGAAGCTTTCTTT. It specifies CASSYFLEPGHWNTEAFF.

The gene calls are TRBV29-1 and TRBJ2-7, with TRBD1 matching over 9 bases. V lost 6 bases to trimming and J lost 3 bases; unmatched junction nucleotides: 6. Per the germline V gene, CDR1 is SQVTM and CDR2 is ANQGSEA. This CDR3 is 13 amino acids long. This CDR3 is CSVRTGDNYEQYF. CDR3 nucleotides: TGCAGCGTACGGACAGGGGATAACTACGAGCAGTACTTC.

CDR3 loop: CSVEGVGEIDTQYF. CDR3 DNA sequence: TGCAGCGTTGAAGGGGTCGGGGAAATTGATACGCAGTATTTT. This chain links TRBV29-1 with TRBJ2-3; D may be TRBD2 (5 bases). Germline V gives CDR1 SQVTM, CDR2 ANQGSEA. The CDR3 sequence is 14 residues long. Trimming cost V 1 base and J 6 bases, with 14 bases left between them.

This clone has just a few counts. The chain employs TRBV6-5 and TRBJ2-5; the D gene is possibly TRBD1 (5 bases). V lost 2 bases to trimming and J lost 4 bases, with 8 bases between them. Germline CDR1 is MNHEY and CDR2 is SVGAGI. The CDR3 is made up of 13 amino acids. CDR3 DNA: TGTGCCAGCAGTTACAGGGGTGGAGAGACCCAGTACTTC. It yields the protein CASSYRGGETQYF.

This clone was detected only a few times. V gene TRBV7-9 combines with J gene TRBJ2-7, with 9 nucleotides matching TRBD1. Germline V lookup: CDR1 SEHNR, CDR2 FQNEAQ (reference sequence). V lost 7 bases to trimming and J lost 4 bases; unmatched junction nucleotides: 8. The CDR3 sequence is 14 residues long. Here the CDR3 reads CASTPGQGSYEQYF. The DNA of the CDR3 is TGTGCCAGCACCCCCGGACAGGGGTCGTACGAGCAGTACTTC.

The chain couples TRBV6-6 to TRBJ2-1; 7 nucleotides line up with TRBD1. Losses at the gene ends were 4 bases for V and 1 base for J; bases not matched to a gene: 7. Germline V CDR1 and CDR2: MNHNY, SVGAGI (reference sequence). The CDR3 has 16 amino acids. The CDR3 sequence: CASSLNSRGSYNEQFF. The CDR3 DNA reads TGTGCCAGCAGTTTAAACTCCAGGGGGTCCTACAATGAGCAGTTCTTC.